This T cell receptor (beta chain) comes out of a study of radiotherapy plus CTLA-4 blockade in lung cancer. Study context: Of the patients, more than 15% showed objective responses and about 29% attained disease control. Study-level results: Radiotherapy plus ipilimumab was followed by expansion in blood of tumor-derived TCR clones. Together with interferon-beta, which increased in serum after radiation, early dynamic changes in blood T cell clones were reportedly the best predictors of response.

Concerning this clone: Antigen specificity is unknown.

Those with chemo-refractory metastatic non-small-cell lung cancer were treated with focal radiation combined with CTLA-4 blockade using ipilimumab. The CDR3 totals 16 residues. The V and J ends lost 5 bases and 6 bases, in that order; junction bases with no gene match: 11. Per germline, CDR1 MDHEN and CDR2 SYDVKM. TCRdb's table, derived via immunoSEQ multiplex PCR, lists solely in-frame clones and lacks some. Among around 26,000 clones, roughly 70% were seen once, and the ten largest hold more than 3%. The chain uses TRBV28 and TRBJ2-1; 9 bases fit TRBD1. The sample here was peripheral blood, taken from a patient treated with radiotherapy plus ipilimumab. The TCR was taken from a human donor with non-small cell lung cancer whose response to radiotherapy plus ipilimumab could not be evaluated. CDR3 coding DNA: TGTGCCAGCAGTCTCGCCGGGACAGGGAGGATCAATGAGCAGTTCTTC. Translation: CASSLAGTGRINEQFF.